This T cell receptor beta chain comes out of a study of CD8+ T cells in alopecia areata. Notes on the study in general: Scalp sequencing also captures normal skin's resident alphabeta T cells. Tofacitinib produced a significant decrease in scalp clonality and in expanded CD8+ clones among the top 100. It was lesional scalp, especially alopecia totalis/universalis, that showed higher clonality than normal scalp.

RNA was extracted and reverse transcribed into cDNA as the sequencing template. Clones were sequenced by immunoSEQ multiplex PCR, and TCRdb holds only the in-frame ones, with some missing. Altogether about 200,000 clones are present, roughly two fifths being singletons, with the ten largest covering under 0.55%. To note about this clone: What it binds is unknown.

V gave up 0 bases and J gave up 4 bases, with 13 bases separating them. Germline V lookup: CDR1 SGHRS, CDR2 YFSETQ. CDR3 length: 15 amino acids. Described treatment: oral pan-JAK inhibitor, 5-10 mg twice daily. The sequence came from a human donor with alopecia areata. The starting material was CD4+ T cells sorted from blood, obtained around week 31, from a patient treated with tofacitinib. The rearrangement joins TRBV5-1 to TRBJ1-1; D perhaps matches TRBD1 (6 bases). The CDR3 sequence is CASSLVLGATTEAFF. The CDR3 DNA follows: TGCGCCAGCAGCTTGGTCCTGGGGGCGACCACTGAAGCTTTCTTT. Together with reference TRBV5-1 and TRBJ1-1, the CDR3 gives the full variable domain: KAGVTQTPRYLIKTRGQQVTLSCSPISGHRSVSWYQQTPGQGLQFLFEYFSETQRNKGNFPGRFSGRQFSNSRSEMNVSTLELGDSALYLCASSLVLGATTEAFFGQGTRLTVV.